This TCR beta chain came from a study of post-analysis software for immune sequencing data. TCR beta cDNA libraries included unique molecular identifiers. TCRdb re-derived calls from the PCR reads in MiXCR, one entry per CDR3 protein. Of approximately 440,000 distinct CDR3 sequences in the sample, around 40% are singletons; the top ten hold about 12%. CDR1 and CDR2 (germline): ENHRY, SYGVKD. The CDR3 is made up of 14 amino acids. V lost 6 bases and J lost 3, with 13 bases in between. On this clonotype: Its target is not known.

Study conclusions and caveats: Elevated frequency relative to controls characterized several TRBV segments in patients, TRBV5-6, TRBV5-1 and TRBV20-1 among them. There was significantly lower normalized Chao1 diversity in multiple sclerosis patients than in controls.

The chain combines TRBV10-3 with TRBJ2-3, with D possibly being TRBD2 (6 bases). This TCR derives from a girl aged 10 to 17 with multiple sclerosis. Sequencing used blood. CDR3 nucleotide sequence: TGTGCCATCAGCCAAACGGAGGGGACAGATACGCAGTATTTT. Protein sequence: CAISQTEGTDTQYF.